At least ten counts were recorded for the clone carrying this T cell receptor beta chain. Antigen unknown. This sample's RNA came from whole unsorted tissue. A modified ARM-PCR protocol with three rounds of nested PCR amplified TCRbeta. One entry per CDR3 protein, called by TCRdb with MiXCR from the multiplex PCR reads. The top ten clones hold roughly 20% of a sample with approximately 150,000 distinct CDR3 sequences, roughly 66% of them seen once. The data stem from a study of tumor and adjacent non-tumor tissue in lung cancer. Study overall: The cohort had 12 adenocarcinoma, 2 squamous cell and 1 small cell patients. Study results and caveats: Tumor tissue had significantly higher TCR diversity than normal lung.

The CDR3 runs to 13 residues. Trimming cost V 3 bases and J 8 bases, with 13 bases left between them. Germline lookup yields CDR1 DFQATT and CDR2 SNEGSKA (reference sequence). The source of this sequence is a man in his fifties or sixties with small cell lung cancer. The source material was lung tumor tissue. V gene TRBV20-1 combines with J gene TRBJ1-4, with D unclear. CDR3 residues: CSASRQIGEKLFF. The CDR3 DNA reads as TGCAGTGCTAGCAGGCAGATAGGGGAAAAACTGTTTTTT.